This T cell receptor beta chain was captured by sequencing in a study of T-cell memory formation after mild COVID-19. About the research overall: Across donors, TCR clusters were largely donor specific.

Worth noting for this clonotype: The antigen is undetermined.

In TCRdb, the 5' RACE reads were re-called with MiXCR into one record per CDR3 protein. This sample yields about 140,000 distinct CDR3 sequences, of which around 14% are seen a single time; about 27% belongs to the top ten. Study-level findings and limits: A subset of responding clones appeared in pre-infection memory, suggesting cross-reactive memory joined.

The V gene's germline CDR1 is MNHEY and CDR2 SVGAGI. The CDR3 runs to 13 residues. V gave up 5 bases and J gave up 1 base, with 9 bases separating them. Sequencing was done on a sample of PBMCs or a T cell subset sorted from them (not recorded which). This chain uses TRBV6-5 with TRBJ2-7; D not resolved. This clonotype originated in an adult woman who had mild COVID-19 (a few samples of this study predate the infection). Cell type and time point are not known. CDR3 loop: CASSVGASYEQYF. The CDR3 DNA is TGTGCCAGCAGTGTCGGAGCATCCTACGAGCAGTACTTC.